The T cell receptor (beta chain) under discussion was sequenced for a study of shared clonotypes between healthy human individuals. Findings and limits, study-wide: Limited genetic and exposure-history diversity came from having few donors. Rarefaction showed sorted-subset sequencing was incomplete despite large depth. Among non-shared clonotypes, generation probabilities were lower than among those shared by all four donors. Among donors, the sharing of clonotypes was expected to be influenced by sequencing depth.

Germline V CDR1 and CDR2: LNHDA, SQIVND (reference sequence). The CDR3 length is 14 residues. The V and J ends lost 3 bases and 11 bases respectively, with 17 bases between them. A word on this clone: Its antigen is currently unknown.

The protocol was immunoSEQ multiplex PCR, while the TCRdb copy is restricted to in-frame clones and leaves out a portion. The data hold over a million clones, with roughly 74% observed a single time. The chain carries TRBV19 and TRBJ1-5; weak D call: TRBD1 (6 bases). The sample comprised memory CD4+ T cells from PBMCs. Indicated subset: CD45RA-negative fraction. This TCR came from a young man in good health. Some clones in this sample may be carry-over from other donors' samples. The CDR3 loop is CASSIAGVTAAQHF. The CDR3 nucleotides are TGTGCCAGTAGTATTGCAGGGGTAACTGCAGCCCAGCATTTT.